This TCR beta chain was sequenced during a study of blood T cells in healthy people across ages. In the study overall: Capture by template switching was about one barcoded beta molecule per two T cells. Study observations and caveats: PBMCs left unsorted prevented a conclusive naive versus antigen-experienced comparison.

Sample-barcoded 5' priming and a J-beta primer mix drove a second PCR of roughly 6 to 12 cycles. CDR3-containing paired-end reads numbered at least 2.5 million in each sample. TCRdb fed the 5' RACE reads into MiXCR, producing one record per CDR3 protein. The sample shows 700,000 to 850,000 distinct CDR3 sequences, 35% to 40% of them seen only once. As regards this clonotype: The antigen is unknown. A much larger clone lies a single base off, so this may be a read error.

Peripheral blood from each donor was collected in a volume of 8.5 to 10 milliliters. The CDR3 runs to 14 residues. Sequenced input: blood. The genes are TRBV12-3 or TRBV12-4 and TRBJ2-5; 7 bases align to TRBD1. The J call may be faulty, since TRBJ2-4 better matches the DNA end. This TCR derives from a man between 18 and 29 years old in good health. The CDR3 bases are TGTGCCAGCAGCGCCACCGACAGGGAGAACATTCAGTACTTC. The encoded protein is CASSATDRENIQYF.